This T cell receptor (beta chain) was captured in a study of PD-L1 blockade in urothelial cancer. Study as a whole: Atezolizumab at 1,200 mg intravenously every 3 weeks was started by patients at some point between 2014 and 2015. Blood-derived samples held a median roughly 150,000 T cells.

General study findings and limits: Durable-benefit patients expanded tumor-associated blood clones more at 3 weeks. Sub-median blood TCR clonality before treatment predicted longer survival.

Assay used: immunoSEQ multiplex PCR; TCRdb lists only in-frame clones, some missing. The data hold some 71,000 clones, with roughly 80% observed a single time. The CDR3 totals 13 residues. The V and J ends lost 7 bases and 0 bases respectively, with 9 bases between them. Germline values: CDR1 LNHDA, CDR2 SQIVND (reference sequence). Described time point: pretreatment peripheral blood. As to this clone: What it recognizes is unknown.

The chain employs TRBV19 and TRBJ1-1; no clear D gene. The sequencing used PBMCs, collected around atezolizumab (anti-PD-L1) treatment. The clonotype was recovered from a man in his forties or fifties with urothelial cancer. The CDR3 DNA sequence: TGTGCCAGTATGGCTAGCATGAACACTGAAGCTTTCTTT. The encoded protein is CASMASMNTEAFF.